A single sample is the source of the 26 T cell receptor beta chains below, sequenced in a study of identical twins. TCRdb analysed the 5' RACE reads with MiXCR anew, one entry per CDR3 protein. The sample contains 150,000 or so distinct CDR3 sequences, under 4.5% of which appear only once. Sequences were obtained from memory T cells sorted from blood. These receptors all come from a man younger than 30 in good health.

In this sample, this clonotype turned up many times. The chain's CDR3 is CASSTTLSGNTIYF. The CDR3 nucleotides read TGTGCCAGCTCGACAACCCTCTCTGGAAACACCATATATTTT. This chain joins TRBV25-1 and TRBJ1-3; no clear D gene. The CDR3 consists of 14 residues. The V end lost 8 bases, the J end lost 0 bases, and 11 bases lay between the germline ends. CDR1 and CDR2 (germline): MGHDK, SYGVNS.

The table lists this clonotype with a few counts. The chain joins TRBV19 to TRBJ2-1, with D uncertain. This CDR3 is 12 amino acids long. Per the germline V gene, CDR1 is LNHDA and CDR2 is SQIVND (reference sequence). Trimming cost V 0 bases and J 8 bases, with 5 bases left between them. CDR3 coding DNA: TGTGCCAGTAGTATAGATTGGGATGAGCAGTTCTTC. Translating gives CASSIDWDEQFF.

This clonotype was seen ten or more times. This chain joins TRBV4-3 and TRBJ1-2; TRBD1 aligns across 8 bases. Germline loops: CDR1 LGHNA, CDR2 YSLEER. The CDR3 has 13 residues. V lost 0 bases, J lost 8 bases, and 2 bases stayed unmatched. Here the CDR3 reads CASSQDRGQGYTF. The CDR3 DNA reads TGCGCCAGCAGCCAAGACAGGGGGCAAGGCTACACCTTC.

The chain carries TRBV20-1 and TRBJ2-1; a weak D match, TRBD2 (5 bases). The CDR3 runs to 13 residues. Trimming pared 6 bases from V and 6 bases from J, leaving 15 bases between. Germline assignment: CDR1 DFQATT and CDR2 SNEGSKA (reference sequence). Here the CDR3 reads CSAHPRLSNEQFF. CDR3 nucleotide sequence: TGCAGTGCCCATCCCCGACTATCCAATGAGCAGTTCTTC.

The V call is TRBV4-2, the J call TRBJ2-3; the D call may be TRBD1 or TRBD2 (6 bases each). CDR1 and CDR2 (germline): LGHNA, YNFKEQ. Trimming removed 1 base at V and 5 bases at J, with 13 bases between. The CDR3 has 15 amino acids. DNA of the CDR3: TGTGCCAGCAGCCAAGGCAGGGGAGGAGGAGATACGCAGTATTTT. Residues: CASSQGRGGGDTQYF.

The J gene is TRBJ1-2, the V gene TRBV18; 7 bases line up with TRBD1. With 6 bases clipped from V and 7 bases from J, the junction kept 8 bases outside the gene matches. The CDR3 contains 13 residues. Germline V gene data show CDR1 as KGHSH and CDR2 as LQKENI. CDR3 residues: CASSSGQAGGYTF. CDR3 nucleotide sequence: TGTGCCAGCTCCTCCGGACAGGCAGGTGGCTACACCTTC. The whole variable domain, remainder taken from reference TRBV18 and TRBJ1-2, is NAGVMQNPRHLVRRRGQEARLRCSPMKGHSHVYWYRQLPEEGLKFMVYLQKENIIDESGMPKERFSAEFPKEGPSILRIQQVVRGDSAAYFCASSSGQAGGYTFGSGTRLTVV.

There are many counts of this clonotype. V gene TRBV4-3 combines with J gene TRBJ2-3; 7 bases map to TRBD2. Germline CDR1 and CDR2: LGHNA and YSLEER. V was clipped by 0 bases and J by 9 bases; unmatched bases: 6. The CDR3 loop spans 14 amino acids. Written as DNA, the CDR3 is TGCGCCAGCAGCCAAGACTTTGGGGACTACACGCAGTATTTT. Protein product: CASSQDFGDYTQYF.

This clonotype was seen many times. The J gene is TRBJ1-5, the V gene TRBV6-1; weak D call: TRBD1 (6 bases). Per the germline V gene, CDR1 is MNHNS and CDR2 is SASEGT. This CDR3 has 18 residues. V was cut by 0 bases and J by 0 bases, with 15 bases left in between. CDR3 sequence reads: CASSEAPGGGNSNQPQHF. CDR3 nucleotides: TGTGCCAGCAGTGAAGCCCCCGGGGGGGGCAATAGCAATCAGCCCCAGCATTTT.

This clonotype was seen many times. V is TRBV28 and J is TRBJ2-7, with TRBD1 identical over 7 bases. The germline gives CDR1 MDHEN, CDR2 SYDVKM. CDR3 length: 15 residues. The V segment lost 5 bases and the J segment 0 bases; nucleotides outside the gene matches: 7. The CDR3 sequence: CASSPRDRYSYEQYF. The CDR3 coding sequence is TGTGCCAGCAGTCCCCGGGACAGATACTCCTACGAGCAGTACTTC.

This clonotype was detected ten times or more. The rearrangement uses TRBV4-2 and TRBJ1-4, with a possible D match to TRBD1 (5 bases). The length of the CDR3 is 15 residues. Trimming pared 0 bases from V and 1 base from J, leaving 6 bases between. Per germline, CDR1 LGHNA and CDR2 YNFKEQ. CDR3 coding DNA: TGTGCCAGCAGCCAAGAGGGGGAAACTAATGAAAAACTGTTTTTT. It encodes CASSQEGETNEKLFF.

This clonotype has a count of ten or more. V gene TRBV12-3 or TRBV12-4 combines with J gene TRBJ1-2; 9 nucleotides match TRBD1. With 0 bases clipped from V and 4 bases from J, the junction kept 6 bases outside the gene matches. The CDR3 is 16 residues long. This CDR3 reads CASSLAHRGQGYGYTF. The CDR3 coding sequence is TGTGCCAGCAGTTTAGCCCACAGGGGGCAAGGCTATGGCTACACCTTC.

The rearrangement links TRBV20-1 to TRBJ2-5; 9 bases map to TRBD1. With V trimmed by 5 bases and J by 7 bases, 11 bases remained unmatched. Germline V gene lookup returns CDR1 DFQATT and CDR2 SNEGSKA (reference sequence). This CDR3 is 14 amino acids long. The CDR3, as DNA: TGCAGTGCTGCGTCCTACAGGGGGCGCAGGACCCAGTACTTC. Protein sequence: CSAASYRGRRTQYF.

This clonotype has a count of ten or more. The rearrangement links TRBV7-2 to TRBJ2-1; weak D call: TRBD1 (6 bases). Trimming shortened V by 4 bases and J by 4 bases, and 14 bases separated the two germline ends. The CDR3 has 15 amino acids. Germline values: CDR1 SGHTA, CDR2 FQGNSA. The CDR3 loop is CASSSDRGVYNEQFF. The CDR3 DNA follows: TGTGCCAGCAGCTCGGACAGAGGGGTTTACAATGAGCAGTTCTTC.

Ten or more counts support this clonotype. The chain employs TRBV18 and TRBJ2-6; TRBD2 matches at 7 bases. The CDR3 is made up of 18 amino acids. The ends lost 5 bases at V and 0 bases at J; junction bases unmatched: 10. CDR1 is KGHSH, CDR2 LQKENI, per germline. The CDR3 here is CASSRLADPLSGANVLTF. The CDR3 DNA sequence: TGTGCCAGCTCAAGACTAGCCGACCCCCTCTCTGGGGCCAACGTCCTGACTTTC.

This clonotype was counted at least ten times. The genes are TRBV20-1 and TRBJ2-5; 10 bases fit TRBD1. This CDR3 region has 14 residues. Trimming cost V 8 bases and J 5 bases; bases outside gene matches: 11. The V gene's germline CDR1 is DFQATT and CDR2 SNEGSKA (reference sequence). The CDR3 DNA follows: TGCAGTACGCCGGGACAGGGGATGGAGGAGACCCAGTACTTC. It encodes CSTPGQGMEETQYF.

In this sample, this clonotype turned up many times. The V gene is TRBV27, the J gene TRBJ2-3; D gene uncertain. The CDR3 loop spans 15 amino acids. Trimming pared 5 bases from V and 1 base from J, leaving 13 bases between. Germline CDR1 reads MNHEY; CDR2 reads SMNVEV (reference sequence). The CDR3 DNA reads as TGTGCCAGCAGTGCACAAAAGGGCCGCACAGATACGCAGTATTTT. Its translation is CASSAQKGRTDTQYF.

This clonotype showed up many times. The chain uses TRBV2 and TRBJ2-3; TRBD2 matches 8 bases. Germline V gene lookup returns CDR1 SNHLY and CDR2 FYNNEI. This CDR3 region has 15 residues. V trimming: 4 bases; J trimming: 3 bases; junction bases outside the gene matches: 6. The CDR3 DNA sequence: TGTGCCAGCAGTGCAGCGGGGGTTTTAACAGATACGCAGTATTTT. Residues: CASSAAGVLTDTQYF. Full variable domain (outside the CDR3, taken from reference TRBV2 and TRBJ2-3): EPEVTQTPSHQVTQMGQEVILRCVPISNHLYFYWYRQILGQKVEFLVSFYNNEISEKSEIFDDQFSVERPDGSNFTLKIRSTKLEDSAMYFCASSAAGVLTDTQYFGPGTRLTVL.

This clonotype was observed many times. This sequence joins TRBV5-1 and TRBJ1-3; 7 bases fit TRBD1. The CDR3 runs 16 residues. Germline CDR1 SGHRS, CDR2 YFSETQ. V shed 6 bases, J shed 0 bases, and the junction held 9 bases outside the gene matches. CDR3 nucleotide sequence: TGCGCCAGCACCCAAACAGGGGCGTCCTCTGGAAACACCATATATTTT. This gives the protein CASTQTGASSGNTIYF.

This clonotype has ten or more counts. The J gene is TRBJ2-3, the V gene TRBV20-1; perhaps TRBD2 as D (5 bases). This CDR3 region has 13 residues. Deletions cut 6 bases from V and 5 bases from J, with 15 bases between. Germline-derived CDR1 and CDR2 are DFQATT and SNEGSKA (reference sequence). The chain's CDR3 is CSALPPAGDTQYF. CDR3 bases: TGCAGTGCCCTACCCCCCGCGGGAGATACGCAGTATTTT.

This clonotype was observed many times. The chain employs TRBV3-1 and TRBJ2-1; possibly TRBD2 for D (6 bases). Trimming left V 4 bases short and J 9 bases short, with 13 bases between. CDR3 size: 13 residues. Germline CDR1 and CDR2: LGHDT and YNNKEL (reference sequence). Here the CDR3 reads CASSPEREVEQFF. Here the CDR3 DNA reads TGTGCCAGCAGCCCCGAAAGGGAGGTTGAGCAGTTCTTC.

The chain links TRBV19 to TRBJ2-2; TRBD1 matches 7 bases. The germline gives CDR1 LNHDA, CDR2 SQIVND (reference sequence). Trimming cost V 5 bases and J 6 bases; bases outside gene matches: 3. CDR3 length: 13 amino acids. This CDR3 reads CASSDRDAGELFF. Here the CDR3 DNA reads TGTGCCAGTAGTGACAGGGATGCCGGGGAGCTGTTTTTT.

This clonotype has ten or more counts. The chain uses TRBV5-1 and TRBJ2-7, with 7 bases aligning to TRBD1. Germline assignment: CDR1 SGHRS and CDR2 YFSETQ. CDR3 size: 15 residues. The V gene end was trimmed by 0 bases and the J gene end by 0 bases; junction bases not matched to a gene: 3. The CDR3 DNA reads TGCGCCAGCAGCTTGGCAGGGACAGACTCCTACGAGCAGTACTTC. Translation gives CASSLAGTDSYEQYF. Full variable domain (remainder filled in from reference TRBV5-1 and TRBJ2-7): KAGVTQTPRYLIKTRGQQVTLSCSPISGHRSVSWYQQTPGQGLQFLFEYFSETQRNKGNFPGRFSGRQFSNSRSEMNVSTLELGDSALYLCASSLAGTDSYEQYFGPGTRLTVT.

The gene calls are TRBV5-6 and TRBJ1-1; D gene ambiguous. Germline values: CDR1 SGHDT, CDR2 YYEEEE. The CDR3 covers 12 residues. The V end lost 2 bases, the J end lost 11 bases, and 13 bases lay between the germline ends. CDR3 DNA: TGTGCCAGCAGCTTAGGACCCGACGGGGCTTTCTTT. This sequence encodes CASSLGPDGAFF.

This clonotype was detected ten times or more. CDR3 loop: CASSPTGTPNTEAFF. The CDR3 DNA reads TGTGCCAGCAGCCCTACCGGGACACCGAACACTGAAGCTTTCTTT. This chain connects TRBV5-4 to TRBJ1-1; a weak D match, TRBD1 (6 bases). V lost 4 bases and J lost 1, with 14 bases in between. The CDR3 totals 15 residues. Germline lookup yields CDR1 SGHNT and CDR2 YYREEE (reference sequence). The variable domain in full, completed from reference TRBV5-4 and TRBJ1-1, reads ETGVTQSPTHLIKTRGQQVTLRCSSQSGHNTVSWYQQALGQGPQFIFQYYREEENGRGNFPPRFSGLQFPNYSSELNVNALELDDSALYLCASSPTGTPNTEAFFGQGTRLTVV.

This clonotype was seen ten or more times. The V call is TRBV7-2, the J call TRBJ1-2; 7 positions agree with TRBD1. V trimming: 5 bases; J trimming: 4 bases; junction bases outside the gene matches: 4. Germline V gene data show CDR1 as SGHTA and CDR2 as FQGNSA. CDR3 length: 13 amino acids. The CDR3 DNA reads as TGTGCCAGCAGCCGTGGACAGGTCTATGGCTACACCTTC. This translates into CASSRGQVYGYTF.

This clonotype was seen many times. The chain's CDR3 is CASSQLRNGGLAGGPGAEQFF. CDR3 nucleotides: TGTGCCAGCAGTCAACTCCGGAACGGGGGACTAGCGGGAGGGCCCGGGGCTGAGCAGTTCTTC. The genes are TRBV27 and TRBJ2-1, with 16 positions matching TRBD2. The junction had 22 bases not matched to a gene; V was cut back by 5 bases and J by 9 bases. This CDR3 spans 21 amino acids. CDR1 MNHEY and CDR2 SMNVEV come from the germline V gene (reference sequence).